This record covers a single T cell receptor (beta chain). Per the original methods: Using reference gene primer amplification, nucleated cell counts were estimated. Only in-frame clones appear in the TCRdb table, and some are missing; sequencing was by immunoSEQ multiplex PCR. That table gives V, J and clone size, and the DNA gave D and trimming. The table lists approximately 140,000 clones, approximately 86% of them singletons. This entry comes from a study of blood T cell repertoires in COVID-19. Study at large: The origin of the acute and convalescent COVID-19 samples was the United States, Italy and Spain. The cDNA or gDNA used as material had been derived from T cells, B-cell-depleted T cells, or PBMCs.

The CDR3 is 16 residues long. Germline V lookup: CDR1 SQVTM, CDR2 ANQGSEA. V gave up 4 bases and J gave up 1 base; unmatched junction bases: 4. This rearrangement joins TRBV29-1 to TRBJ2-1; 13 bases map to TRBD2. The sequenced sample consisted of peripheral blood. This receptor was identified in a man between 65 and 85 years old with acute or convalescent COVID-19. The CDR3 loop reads CSVVGLAGASYNEQFF. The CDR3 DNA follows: TGCAGCGTTGTCGGACTAGCGGGAGCGTCCTACAATGAGCAGTTCTTC.